Below are 28 T cell receptor beta chains sequenced from a single sample in a study of beta chain features in type 1 diabetes. Study results and limitations: When Type 1 diabetes patients were examined, their TCRB CDR3s proved moderately but significantly shorter in all four CD4+ subsets.

As every portion of the isolated RNA was reverse transcribed, the sequencing read expressed TCRB transcripts. The table came from immunoSEQ multiplex PCR; TCRdb's copy has only in-frame clones and leaves some out. The data contain over 600,000 clones, roughly 12% of them singletons. The antigens of these receptors remain unknown. Source material: naive CD4+ T cells from blood. The receptors come from a man aged 30 to 45 with type 1 diabetes.

The gene calls are TRBV18 and TRBJ2-1; 7 positions match TRBD1. Trimming removed 3 bases from V and 8 bases from J; junction bases left unmatched: 4. This CDR3 has 13 residues. Germline CDR1 is KGHSH and CDR2 is LQKENI. The DNA for the CDR3 is TGTGCCAGCTCACCCCACAGGGGCGATGAGCAGTTCTTC. Its translation is CASSPHRGDEQFF.

This clone occurred a few times. CDR3 sequence (DNA): TGTGCCATCCAACGAAGCGGGCAAGAGACCCAGTACTTC. It translates to CAIQRSGQETQYF. The rearrangement joins TRBV10-3 to TRBJ2-5; TRBD2 might be the D (6 bases). Germline V gives CDR1 ENHRY, CDR2 SYGVKD. This CDR3 comprises 13 residues. The ends were cut back, 8 bases at V and 2 bases at J, with 12 bases in the middle.

The rearrangement uses TRBV2 and TRBJ2-5, with D unclear. Trimming stripped 8 bases from V and 1 base from J, with 8 bases between. Germline CDR1 and CDR2: SNHLY and FYNNEI. CDR3 length: 12 amino acids. The CDR3 coding sequence is TGTGCCAGCTGCAGGACCCAAGAGACCCAGTACTTC. Its translation is CASCRTQETQYF.

This clone showed up just once. The V call is TRBV7-9, the J call TRBJ1-6; TRBD1 matches at 7 bases. V trimming: 4 bases; J trimming: 7 bases; junction bases outside the gene matches: 7. The germline CDR1 and CDR2 sequences are SEHNR and FQNEAQ (reference sequence). The CDR3 runs 15 residues. As DNA, the CDR3 is TGTGCCAGCAGCTCTACAGGGGAAGGGAATTCACCCCTCCACTTT. This codes for CASSSTGEGNSPLHF.

This clone was picked up a small number of times. The genes are TRBV7-9 and TRBJ1-1, with TRBD1 as a possible D gene (6 bases). V lost 3 bases to trimming and J lost 0 bases, with 14 bases between them. The CDR3 sequence is 16 residues long. Germline V gives CDR1 SEHNR, CDR2 FQNEAQ (reference sequence). CDR3 in DNA: TGTGCCAGCAGCTTCGAGACCGGGACATTGAACACTGAAGCTTTCTTT. Protein product: CASSFETGTLNTEAFF.

The gene calls are TRBV30 and TRBJ2-5, with a tentative D call TRBD1 (5 bases). TRBJ2-7 matches the DNA end more closely, so the J call is doubtful. The CDR3 loop spans 13 amino acids. Germline-derived CDR1 and CDR2 are GTSNPN and SVGIG (reference sequence). CDR3 residues: CAWSTNQGYEQYF. The CDR3 coding sequence is TGTGCCTGGAGTACTAACCAGGGCTACGAGCAGTACTTC.

This clone was picked up a small number of times. The chain combines TRBV25-1 with TRBJ1-2; 7 nucleotides match TRBD1. The trim removed 4 bases at V and 7 bases at J, leaving 12 bases unmatched. The CDR3 is 15 residues long. Germline CDR1 reads MGHDK; CDR2 reads SYGVNS. The CDR3 sequence: CASSGPTGMNAGYTF. The CDR3 DNA follows: TGTGCCAGCAGTGGACCGACAGGGATGAATGCTGGCTACACCTTC.

This clone was counted a few times. The J gene is TRBJ1-2, the V gene TRBV5-1, with D perhaps TRBD1 (5 bases). The CDR3 has 11 residues. Between the trimmed V and J ends, which lost 4 bases and 6 bases, there was a span of 7 bases. Germline CDR1 reads SGHRS; CDR2 reads YFSETQ. The CDR3: CASSPGDGYTF. CDR3 nucleotide sequence: TGCGCCAGCAGCCCGGGGGATGGCTACACCTTC. Using reference TRBV5-1 and TRBJ1-2 for the parts outside the CDR3, the full variable domain is KAGVTQTPRYLIKTRGQQVTLSCSPISGHRSVSWYQQTPGQGLQFLFEYFSETQRNKGNFPGRFSGRQFSNSRSEMNVSTLELGDSALYLCASSPGDGYTFGSGTRLTVV.

The chain joins TRBV5-4 to TRBJ1-1; TRBD1 is a possible D gene (5 bases). CDR3 size: 11 residues. Per germline, CDR1 SGHNT and CDR2 YYREEE (reference sequence). CDR3 residues: CASTGNTEAFF. In DNA form, the CDR3 reads TGTGCTTCTACAGGGAACACTGAAGCTTTCTTT.

DNA for the CDR3: TGTGCCAGCAGCCCCAGGACTAGCGGGGATACGCAGTATTTT. The encoded protein is CASSPRTSGDTQYF. The chain is built from TRBV13 and TRBJ2-3, with 11 bases lining up with TRBD2. Germline CDR1 reads PRHDT; CDR2 reads FYEKMQ (reference sequence). CDR3 length: 14 residues. V lost 5 bases to trimming and J lost 6 bases; unmatched junction nucleotides: 4.

With respect to this clone: One end of the junction varies from germline; a read error may be responsible. The rearrangement uses TRBV4-1 and TRBJ1-2; possibly TRBD1 for D (6 bases). This CDR3 has 13 amino acids. CDR1 and CDR2 (germline): MGHRA, YSYEKL. This CDR3 reads CASSQETGRGISF. The CDR3 DNA reads TGCGCCAGCAGCCAAGAAACAGGCAGGGGCATTTCCTTC.

This clone occurred a few times. The rearrangement uses TRBV11-2 and TRBJ2-7; 8 bases fit TRBD1. There are 14 residues in the CDR3. After removal of 3 bases from V and 2 bases from J, the junction contained 3 bases not matched to a gene. Germline CDR1 reads SGHAT; CDR2 reads FQNNGV. This CDR3 reads CASSFETGAYEQYF. CDR3 nucleotide sequence: TGTGCCAGCAGCTTTGAGACAGGGGCCTACGAGCAGTACTTC.

The rearrangement uses TRBV7-9 and TRBJ1-2; 7 bases agree with TRBD1. The CDR3 consists of 14 residues. Germline lookup yields CDR1 SEHNR and CDR2 FQNEAQ (reference sequence). V lost 1 base and J lost 8; bases outside the gene matches: 7. For the CDR3, the DNA is TGTGCCAGCAGCTTAGGACAGGGAGGCTCAGGCTACACCTTC. It codes for CASSLGQGGSGYTF. The complete variable domain, with remaining parts taken from reference TRBV7-9 and TRBJ1-2, reads DTGVSQNPRHKITKRGQNVTFRCDPISEHNRLYWYRQTLGQGPEFLTYFQNEAQLEKSRLLSDRFSAERPKGSFSTLEIQRTEQGDSAMYLCASSLGQGGSGYTFGSGTRLTVV.

This clone occurred a few times. The chain couples TRBV18 to TRBJ2-1; unclear D gene. CDR3 length equals 13 residues. V shed 2 bases and J shed 6 bases, with 8 bases lying between them. The germline gives CDR1 KGHSH, CDR2 LQKENI. This CDR3 reads CASSPGEANEQFF. The CDR3 coding sequence is TGTGCCAGCTCACCAGGAGAGGCCAATGAGCAGTTCTTC.

The chain combines TRBV2 with TRBJ1-2; D is unresolved. In germline, CDR1 is SNHLY, CDR2 FYNNEI. This CDR3 has 10 residues. As DNA, the CDR3 is TGTGCAGAAGGGCCTGAGGCCTACACCTTC. Translating it yields CAEGPEAYTF.

V and J are TRBV4-3 and TRBJ1-6; D perhaps matches TRBD1 (5 bases). V gave up 0 bases and J gave up 8 bases, with 8 bases separating them. The CDR3 covers 14 residues. In germline, CDR1 is LGHNA, CDR2 YSLEER. The CDR3 sequence is CASSQDRGDSPLHF. The DNA for the CDR3 is TGCGCCAGCAGCCAAGATAGAGGGGATTCACCCCTCCACTTT.

The chain employs TRBV4-1 and TRBJ2-1, with TRBD1 matching 7 bases. The CDR3 runs 15 residues. V dropped 0 bases and J dropped 9; count of bases not matched to a gene: 8. Looked up from germline, CDR1 is MGHRA and CDR2 is YSYEKL. This chain's CDR3 is CASSQDRGFLPEQFF. The CDR3 bases are TGCGCCAGCAGCCAAGACAGGGGGTTCCTCCCTGAGCAGTTCTTC.

V and J are TRBV4-3 and TRBJ2-5, with a weak D call TRBD2 (6 bases). Germline values: CDR1 LGHNA, CDR2 YSLEER. V lost 0 bases to trimming and J lost 6 bases, with 17 bases between them. The CDR3 contains 16 residues. CDR3 region: CASSQDLAGPGKTQYF. The DNA for the CDR3 is TGCGCCAGCAGCCAAGATCTGGCGGGGCCAGGGAAGACCCAGTACTTC.

The chain carries TRBV14 and TRBJ2-5; D gene uncertain. The CDR3 is made up of 13 amino acids. Germline CDR1 reads SGHDN; CDR2 reads FVKESK. V lost 0 bases, J lost 1 base, and 3 bases lay in between. CDR3 coding DNA: TGTGCCAGCAGCCAAGAGCTCCAAGAGACCCAGTACTTC. As protein: CASSQELQETQYF.

In this sample, this clone turned up a few times. V and J are TRBV5-1 and TRBJ2-6, with 8 bases fitting TRBD1. The CDR3 loop spans 15 amino acids. Per germline, CDR1 SGHRS and CDR2 YFSETQ. V was clipped by 2 bases and J by 2 bases; unmatched bases: 0. CDR3 sequence: CASSLQGAGANVLTF. CDR3 coding DNA: TGCGCCAGCAGCTTACAGGGGGCTGGGGCCAACGTCCTGACTTTC.

This clone was seen more than once but under ten times. The V gene is TRBV4-2, the J gene TRBJ1-5, with D unclear. The germline CDR1 and CDR2 sequences are LGHNA and YNFKEQ. Trimming removed 1 base at V and 3 bases at J, with 4 bases between. This CDR3 region has 13 residues. CDR3 residues: CASSQGPNQPQHF. CDR3 bases: TGTGCCAGCAGCCAAGGGCCCAATCAGCCCCAGCATTTT.

V and J are TRBV6-1 and TRBJ2-4; TRBD2 agrees at 7 bases. The CDR3 length is 20 residues. J gave up 1 base and V 1 base, and 16 bases lay outside the gene matches. Germline V CDR1 and CDR2: MNHNS, SASEGT. The CDR3 bases are TGTGCCAGCAGTGAAGAGTACGGGACTAATTCTGGGCTCGCCAAAAACATTCAGTACTTC. Amino acid sequence: CASSEEYGTNSGLAKNIQYF.

This clone was seen a few times. The chain has TRBV19 and TRBJ2-2; D gene uncertain. Germline CDR1 reads LNHDA; CDR2 reads SQIVND (reference sequence). The CDR3 covers 12 residues. V lost 2 bases and J 6 bases, leaving 4 bases between the germline ends. CDR3 sequence reads: CASSIPAGELFF. CDR3 nucleotide sequence: TGTGCCAGTAGTATACCCGCCGGGGAGCTGTTTTTT. Filled out from reference TRBV19 and TRBJ2-2, the complete variable domain reads DGGITQSPKYLFRKEGQNVTLSCEQNLNHDAMYWYRQDPGQGLRLIYYSQIVNDFQKGDIAEGYSVSREKKESFPLTVTSAQKNPTAFYLCASSIPAGELFFGEGSRLTVL.

The CDR3 DNA is TGTGCCAGCAGTGAATTGGCAGAGCATACGCAGTATTTT. Translation gives CASSELAEHTQYF. V is TRBV2 and J is TRBJ2-3; D is unclear. The CDR3 has 13 amino acids. The ends were cut back, 2 bases at V and 7 bases at J, with 10 bases in the middle. Germline CDR1 reads SNHLY; CDR2 reads FYNNEI. Full variable domain (missing parts from reference TRBV2 and TRBJ2-3): EPEVTQTPSHQVTQMGQEVILRCVPISNHLYFYWYRQILGQKVEFLVSFYNNEISEKSEIFDDQFSVERPDGSNFTLKIRSTKLEDSAMYFCASSELAEHTQYFGPGTRLTVL.

This clone was seen only a few times. The sample contains more than one DNA sequence encoding this CDR3. This rearrangement joins TRBV18 to TRBJ2-5; D gene unclear. The CDR3 is 12 residues long. V lost 3 bases, J lost 5 bases, and 7 bases lay in between. Per germline, CDR1 KGHSH and CDR2 LQKENI. CDR3 sequence (DNA): TGTGCCAGCTCACCTACGCAGGAGACCCAGTACTTC. This encodes CASSPTQETQYF.

The chain links TRBV2 to TRBJ1-5; perhaps TRBD1 as D (5 bases). Germline CDR1 is SNHLY and CDR2 is FYNNEI. This CDR3 contains 14 residues. Trimming left V 5 bases short and J 7 bases short, with 15 bases between. CDR3 protein: CASSFTGLGQPQHF. The DNA for the CDR3 is TGTGCCAGCAGTTTCACAGGTCTTGGACAGCCCCAGCATTTT.

This chain uses TRBV10-2 with TRBJ1-2; 7 nucleotides align to TRBD1. V was pared by 8 bases and J by 4 bases, with 7 bases of the junction left unmatched. CDR3 length equals 13 residues. Germline V lookup: CDR1 WSHSY, CDR2 SAAADI. The CDR3 nucleotides read TGCGCCAGCTTCAAGGGGGCTAGCTATGGCTACACCTTC. This gives the protein CASFKGASYGYTF.

This sequence joins TRBV5-1 and TRBJ1-1; TRBD1 is a possible D gene (5 bases). Germline-derived CDR1 and CDR2 are SGHRS and YFSETQ. The CDR3 is made up of 16 amino acids. The germline V and J ends were trimmed by 4 bases and 1 base, with 17 bases remaining between them. CDR3 residues: CASSDSRQISNTEAFF. The CDR3 region has the DNA TGCGCCAGCAGCGACAGCCGACAGATATCGAACACTGAAGCTTTCTTT.